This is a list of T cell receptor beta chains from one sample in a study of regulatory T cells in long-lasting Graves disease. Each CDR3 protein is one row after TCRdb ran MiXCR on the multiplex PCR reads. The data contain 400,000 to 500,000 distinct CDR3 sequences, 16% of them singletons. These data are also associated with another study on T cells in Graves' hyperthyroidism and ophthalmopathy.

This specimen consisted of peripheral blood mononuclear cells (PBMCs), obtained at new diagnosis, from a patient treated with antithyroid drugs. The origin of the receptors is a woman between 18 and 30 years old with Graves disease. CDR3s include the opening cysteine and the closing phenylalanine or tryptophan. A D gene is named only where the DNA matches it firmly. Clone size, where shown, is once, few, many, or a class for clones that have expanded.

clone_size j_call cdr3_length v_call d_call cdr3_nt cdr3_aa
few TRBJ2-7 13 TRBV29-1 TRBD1 TGCAGCGTTAAGACAGGGAGCTCCTACGAGCAGTACTTC CSVKTGSSYEQYF
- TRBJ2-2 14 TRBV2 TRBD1 TGTGCCAGCAAATGGGACAGGGGTCCCGGGGAGCTGTTTTTT CASKWDRGPGELFF
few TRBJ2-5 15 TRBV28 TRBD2 TGTGCCAGCAAGGGTAGCGGGCCCTCTGAAGAGACCCAGTACTTC CASKGSGPSEETQYF
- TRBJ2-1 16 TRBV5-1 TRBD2 TGCGCCAGCAGCTTGGGGGGACTAGCGGGAGCCAATGAGCAGTTCTTC CASSLGGLAGANEQFF
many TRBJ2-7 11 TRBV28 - TGTGCCAGAAATGGGGGATCCGAGCAGTACTTC CARNGGSEQYF
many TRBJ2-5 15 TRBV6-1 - TGTGCCAGCAGTGAGGCCAGGGGTGGCCAAGAGACCCAGTACTTC CASSEARGGQETQYF
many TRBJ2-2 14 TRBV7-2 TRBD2 TGTGCCAGCAGCTTAGGCGGGAGTTCCGGGGAGCTGTTTTTT CASSLGGSSGELFF
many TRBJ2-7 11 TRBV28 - TGTGCCAGCAGTTACAGGCGCGAGCAGTACTTC CASSYRREQYF
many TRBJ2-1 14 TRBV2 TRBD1 TGTGCCAGCCCCCCGGGACAGGGAGGGAATGAGCAGTTCTTC CASPPGQGGNEQFF
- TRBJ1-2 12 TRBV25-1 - TGTGCCAGCAGTGAGGCAGCTTATGGCTACACCTTC CASSEAAYGYTF
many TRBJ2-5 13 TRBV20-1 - TGCAGTGCTCCTCTAGGGTCGGTAGAGACCCAGTACTTC CSAPLGSVETQYF
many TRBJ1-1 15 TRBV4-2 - TGTGCCAGCAGCCAAGAGGGGACCATGAACACTGAAGCTTTCTTT CASSQEGTMNTEAFF
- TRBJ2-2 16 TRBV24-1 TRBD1 TGTGCCACCAGTGAACCGGGACAGGGGAACACCGGGGAGCTGTTTTTT CATSEPGQGNTGELFF
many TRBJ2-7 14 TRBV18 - TGTGCCAGCTCACCACGGAGTACAACCTACGAGCAGTACTTC CASSPRSTTYEQYF
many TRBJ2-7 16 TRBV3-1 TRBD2 TGTGCCAGCAGCCAACTAGCGGGGGCGGCCAACTACGAGCAGTACTTC CASSQLAGAANYEQYF
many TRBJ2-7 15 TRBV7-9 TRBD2 TGTGCCAGCAGCTTAGCTGGGAGGGTTGTCTACGAGCAGTACTTC CASSLAGRVVYEQYF
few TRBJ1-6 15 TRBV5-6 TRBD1 TGTGCCAGCAGCTTAGGGACAGCTCCTTATTCACCCCTCCACTTT CASSLGTAPYSPLHF
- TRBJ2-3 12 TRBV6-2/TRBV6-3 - TGTGCCAGCTGCGGGGGCACAGATACGCAGTATTTT CASCGGTDTQYF
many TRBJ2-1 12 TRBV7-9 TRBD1 TGTGCCTGCGGACAGGGCGACAATGAGCAGTTCTTC CACGQGDNEQFF
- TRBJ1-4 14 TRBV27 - TGTGCCAGCAGTTCCGGTGACACAAATGAAAAACTGTTTTTT CASSSGDTNEKLFF
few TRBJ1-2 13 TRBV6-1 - TGTGCCACCCTCCCCGCCGGGGTTGGTGGCTACACCTTC CATLPAGVGGYTF
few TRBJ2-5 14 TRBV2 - TGTGCCATCATGAGGGGCCAGTACCAAGAGACCCAGTACTTC CAIMRGQYQETQYF
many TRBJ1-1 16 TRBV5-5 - TGTGCCAGCAGCTTTTCCGGGACAACTATGAACACTGAAGCTTTCTTT CASSFSGTTMNTEAFF
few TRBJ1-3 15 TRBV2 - TGTGCCAGCAGTGAACTGATGCGCTCTGGAAACACCATATATTTT CASSELMRSGNTIYF
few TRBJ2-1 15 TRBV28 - TGTGCCAGCAGTTTACCGGGAGTGTTCTACAATGAGCAGTTCTTC CASSLPGVFYNEQFF
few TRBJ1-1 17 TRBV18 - TGTGCCAGCTCACCAGGAGTACTGGGGCTGGCGAACACTGAAGCTTTCTTT CASSPGVLGLANTEAFF
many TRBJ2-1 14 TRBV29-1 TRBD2 TGCAGCGCCACTACTAGCGGGAGAGGCTATGAGCAGTTCTTC CSATTSGRGYEQFF
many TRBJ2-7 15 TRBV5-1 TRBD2 TGCGCCAGCAGCGGCGGACTAGCGGCCTCCTACGAGCAGTACTTC CASSGGLAASYEQYF
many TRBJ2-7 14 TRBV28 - TGTGCCAGCAGAGGGGGTCAGCTATCCTACGAGCAGTACTTC CASRGGQLSYEQYF
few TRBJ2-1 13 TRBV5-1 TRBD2 TGCGCCAGCAGCTTACATAGCGGGAGTGAGCAGTTCTTC CASSLHSGSEQFF
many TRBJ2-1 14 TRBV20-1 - TGCAGTGCTAACGAAGGGGCATCCTACAATGAGCAGTTCTTC CSANEGASYNEQFF
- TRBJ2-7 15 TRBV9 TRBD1 TGTGCCAGCAGCCCCGGACAGGGTGTTCCCTACGAGCAGTACTTC CASSPGQGVPYEQYF
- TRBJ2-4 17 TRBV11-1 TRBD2 TGTGCCAGCAGCCCTAGCGGGAGTAAGGTAGCCAAAAACATTCAGTACTTC CASSPSGSKVAKNIQYF
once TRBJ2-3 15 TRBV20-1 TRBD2 TGCAGTGCCCCTCACTTGCGGGAGGGCACAGATACGCAGTATTTT CSAPHLREGTDTQYF
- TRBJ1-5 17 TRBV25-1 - TGTGCCAGCAGTGAACCGGGGGGCGGCCCCAGCAATCAGCCCCAGCATTTT CASSEPGGGPSNQPQHF
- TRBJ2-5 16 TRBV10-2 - TGCGCCAGCAGTGAGAAGTCGGAAACAGGTGAAGAGACCCAGTACTTC CASSEKSETGEETQYF
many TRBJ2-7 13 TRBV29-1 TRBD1 TGCAGCGTTGTACCGGACAGGGAGGACGAGCAGTACTTC CSVVPDREDEQYF
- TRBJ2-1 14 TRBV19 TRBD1 TGTGCCAGTAGTATATGGGGACAGGGTTTTGAGCAGTTCTTC CASSIWGQGFEQFF
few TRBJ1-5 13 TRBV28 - TGTGCCAGCAGAGAATATAGCAATCAGCCCCAGCATTTT CASREYSNQPQHF
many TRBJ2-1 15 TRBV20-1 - TGCAGTGCTAGTGGGCCGGAGGACGGACACAATGAGCAGTTCTTC CSASGPEDGHNEQFF
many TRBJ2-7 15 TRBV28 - TGTGCCAGCAGTCCGGTTACCGGGCCTGACTACGAGCAGTACTTC CASSPVTGPDYEQYF
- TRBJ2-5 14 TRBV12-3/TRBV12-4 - TGTGCCAGCAGTTTATCACGGATACAAGAGACCCAGTACTTC CASSLSRIQETQYF
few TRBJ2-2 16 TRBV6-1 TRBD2 TGTGCCAGCACCTGGGAAGCGGGAACGAACACCGGGGAGCTGTTTTTT CASTWEAGTNTGELFF
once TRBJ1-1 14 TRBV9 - TGTGCCAGCAGCCTCTCAACAGGGAACACTGAAGCTTTCTTT CASSLSTGNTEAFF
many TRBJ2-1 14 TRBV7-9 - TGTGCCAGCAGCAAAGTCCCCCGGGTCTATGAGCAGTTCTTC CASSKVPRVYEQFF
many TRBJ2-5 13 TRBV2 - TGTGCCAGCAGTGAGGATAACCAAGAGACCCAGTACTTC CASSEDNQETQYF
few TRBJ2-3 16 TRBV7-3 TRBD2 TGTGCCAGCAGCTTAACGGTCTTAGCGGGGAGTGATACGCAGTATTTT CASSLTVLAGSDTQYF
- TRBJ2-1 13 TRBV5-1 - TGCGCCAGCAGCCCCCAGGGGGGTACAGAGCAGTTCTTC CASSPQGGTEQFF
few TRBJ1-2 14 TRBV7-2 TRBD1 TGTGCCAGCAGCTTGGACAGGGGATATGGGGGCTACACCTTC CASSLDRGYGGYTF
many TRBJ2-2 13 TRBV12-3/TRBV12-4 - TGTGCCAGCAGCCTATCAGAGACCGGGGAGCTGTTTTTT CASSLSETGELFF
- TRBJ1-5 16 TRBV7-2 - TGTGCCAGCAGCTTACTTGGGACTTCATCCAATCAGCCCCAGCATTTT CASSLLGTSSNQPQHF
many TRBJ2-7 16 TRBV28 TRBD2 TGTGCCAGCAGCCGATCGCGAGCGGGAGGGTTCTACGAGCAGTACTTC CASSRSRAGGFYEQYF
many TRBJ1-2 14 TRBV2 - TGTGCCAGCAGTGAAGGTGGCAGGGATGGTGGCTACACCTTC CASSEGGRDGGYTF
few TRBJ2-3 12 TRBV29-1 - TGCAGCGTTCCGGCTTGGTCAGATACGCAGTATTTT CSVPAWSDTQYF